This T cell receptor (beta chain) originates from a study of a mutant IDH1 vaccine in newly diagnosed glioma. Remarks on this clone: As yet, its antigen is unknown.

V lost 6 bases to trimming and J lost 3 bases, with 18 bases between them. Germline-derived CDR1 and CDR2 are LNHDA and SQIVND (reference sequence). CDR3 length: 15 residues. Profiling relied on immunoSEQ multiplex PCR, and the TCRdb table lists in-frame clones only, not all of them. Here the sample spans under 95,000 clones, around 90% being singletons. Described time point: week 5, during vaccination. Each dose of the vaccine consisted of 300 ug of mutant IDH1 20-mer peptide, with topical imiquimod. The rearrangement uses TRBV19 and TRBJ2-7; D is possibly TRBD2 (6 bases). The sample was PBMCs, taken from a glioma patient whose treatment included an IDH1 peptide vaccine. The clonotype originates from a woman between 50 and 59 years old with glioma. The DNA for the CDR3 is TGTGCCAGTAGCCACCCGGGACTTGCGGACTACGAGCAGTACTTC. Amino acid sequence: CASSHPGLADYEQYF.